Detailed here is one T cell receptor (beta chain). Its antigen is as yet unknown. This sample was included in a study of cytomegalovirus exposure and HLA in healthy donors. The method was immunoSEQ multiplex PCR; TCRdb's version includes in-frame clones alone and lacks a portion of them. The sample carries about 79,000 clones, approximately 93% recorded once. General study points: The majority of TCR sequences were rare, yet some public TCRs appeared in many donors. Subsequent analysis found a tendency for first-cohort TCR clusters to co-occur within the 120 validation repertoires. It was reportedly the case that the classifier diagnosed cytomegalovirus status with high specificity and sensitivity.

The sample consisted of PBMCs. This TCR came from a woman aged 25 to 39 in good health and CMV-seronegative.

The CDR3 region is CASRKTGTSYNEKLFF. In DNA form, the CDR3 reads TGTGCCAGCAGAAAGACAGGGACATCCTACAATGAAAAACTGTTTTTT. This chain joins TRBV7-2 and TRBJ1-4; 7 nucleotides line up with TRBD1. The germline gives CDR1 SGHTA, CDR2 FQGNSA. Losses at the gene ends were 6 bases for V and 5 bases for J; bases not matched to a gene: 12. This CDR3 contains 16 residues. The full variable domain, with the rest looked up from reference TRBV7-2 and TRBJ1-4, is GAGVSQSPSNKVTEKGKDVELRCDPISGHTALYWYRQSLGQGLEFLIYFQGNSAPDKSGLPSDRFSAERTGGSVSTLTIQRTQQEDSAVYLCASRKTGTSYNEKLFFGSGTQLSVL.